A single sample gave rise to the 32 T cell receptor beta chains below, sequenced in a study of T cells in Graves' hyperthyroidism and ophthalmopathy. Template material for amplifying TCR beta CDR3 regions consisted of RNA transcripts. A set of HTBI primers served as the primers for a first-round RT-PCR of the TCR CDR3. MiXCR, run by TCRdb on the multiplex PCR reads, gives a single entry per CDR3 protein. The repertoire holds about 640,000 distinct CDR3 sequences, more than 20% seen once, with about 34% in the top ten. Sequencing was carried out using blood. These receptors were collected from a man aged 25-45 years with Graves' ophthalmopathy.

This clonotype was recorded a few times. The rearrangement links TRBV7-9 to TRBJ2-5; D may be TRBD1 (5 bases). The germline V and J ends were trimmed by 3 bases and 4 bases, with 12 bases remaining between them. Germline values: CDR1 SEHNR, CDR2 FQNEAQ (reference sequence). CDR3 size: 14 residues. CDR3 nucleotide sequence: TGTGCCAGCAGCTTTGAAGGGGCCACAGAGACCCAGTACTTC. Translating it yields CASSFEGATETQYF.

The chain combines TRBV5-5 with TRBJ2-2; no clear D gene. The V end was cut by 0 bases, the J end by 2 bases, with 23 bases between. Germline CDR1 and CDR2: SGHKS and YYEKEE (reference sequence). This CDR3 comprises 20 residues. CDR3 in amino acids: CASSLVSLVGMHGNTGELFF. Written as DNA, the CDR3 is TGTGCCAGCAGCTTGGTCTCCCTAGTAGGAATGCATGGAAACACCGGGGAGCTGTTTTTT.

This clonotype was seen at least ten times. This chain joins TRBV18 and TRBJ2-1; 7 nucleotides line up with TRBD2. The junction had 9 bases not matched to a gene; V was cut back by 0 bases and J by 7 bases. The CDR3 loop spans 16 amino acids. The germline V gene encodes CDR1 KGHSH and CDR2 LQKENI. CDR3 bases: TGTGCCAGCTCACCACCCGGAGTGGGAGGGGTAAATGAGCAGTTCTTC. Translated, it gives CASSPPGVGGVNEQFF.

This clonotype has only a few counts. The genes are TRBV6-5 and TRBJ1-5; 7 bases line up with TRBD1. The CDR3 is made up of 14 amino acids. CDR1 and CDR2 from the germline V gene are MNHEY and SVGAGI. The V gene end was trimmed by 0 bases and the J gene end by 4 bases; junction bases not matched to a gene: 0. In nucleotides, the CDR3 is TGTGCCAGCAGTTACTCACAGGGGAATCAGCCCCAGCATTTT. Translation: CASSYSQGNQPQHF.

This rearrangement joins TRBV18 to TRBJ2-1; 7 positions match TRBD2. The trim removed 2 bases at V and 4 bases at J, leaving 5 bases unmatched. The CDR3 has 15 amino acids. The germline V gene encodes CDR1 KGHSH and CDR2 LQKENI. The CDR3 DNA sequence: TGTGCCAGCTCACCAAGCGGGGAGTCTTACAATGAGCAGTTCTTC. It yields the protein CASSPSGESYNEQFF.

For the CDR3, the DNA is TGTGCCAGCAGCTTGAGGGACAATCAGCCCCAGCATTTT. It specifies CASSLRDNQPQHF. The rearrangement links TRBV7-9 to TRBJ1-5; unclear D gene. Looked up from germline, CDR1 is SEHNR and CDR2 is FQNEAQ (reference sequence). With 3 bases removed from V and 3 bases from J, the gap between germline ends came to 6 bases. CDR3 length: 13 amino acids.

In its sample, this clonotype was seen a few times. The CDR3 region has the DNA TGTGCCAGCAGCGTAGGCGGGGGGACCGCCGGCACTGAAGCTTTCTTT. Translating it yields CASSVGGGTAGTEAFF. This sequence joins TRBV9 and TRBJ1-1, with D perhaps matching TRBD1 (5 bases). The germline gives CDR1 SGDLS, CDR2 YYNGEE. The CDR3 has 16 amino acids. Trimming took off 0 bases at V and 4 bases at J, with 16 bases between the two ends.

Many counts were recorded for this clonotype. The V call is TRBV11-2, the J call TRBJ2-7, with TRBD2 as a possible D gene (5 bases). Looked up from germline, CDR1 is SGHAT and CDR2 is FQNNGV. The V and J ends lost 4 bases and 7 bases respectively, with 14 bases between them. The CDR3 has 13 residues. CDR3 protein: CASSSSRAGEQYF. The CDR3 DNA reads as TGTGCCAGCAGCTCTTCTAGGGCGGGTGAGCAGTACTTC. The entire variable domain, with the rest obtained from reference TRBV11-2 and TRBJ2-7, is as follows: EAGVAQSPRYKIIEKRQSVAFWCNPISGHATLYWYQQILGQGPKLLIQFQNNGVVDDSQLPKDRFSAERLKGVDSTLKIQPAKLEDSAVYLCASSSSRAGEQYFGPGTRLTVT.

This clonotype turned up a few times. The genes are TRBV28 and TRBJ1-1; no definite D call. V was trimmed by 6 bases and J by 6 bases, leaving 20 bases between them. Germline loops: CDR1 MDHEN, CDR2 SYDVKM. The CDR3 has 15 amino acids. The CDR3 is CASSPLYGIVAEAFF. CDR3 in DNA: TGTGCCAGCAGCCCCCTATACGGGATTGTGGCTGAAGCTTTCTTT.

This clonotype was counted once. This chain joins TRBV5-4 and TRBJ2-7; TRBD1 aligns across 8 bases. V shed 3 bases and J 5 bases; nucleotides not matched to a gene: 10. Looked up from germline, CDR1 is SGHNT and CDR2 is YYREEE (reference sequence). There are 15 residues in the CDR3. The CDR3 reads CASSYEDRAGNEQYF. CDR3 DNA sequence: TGTGCCAGCAGCTATGAGGACAGGGCGGGGAACGAGCAGTACTTC.

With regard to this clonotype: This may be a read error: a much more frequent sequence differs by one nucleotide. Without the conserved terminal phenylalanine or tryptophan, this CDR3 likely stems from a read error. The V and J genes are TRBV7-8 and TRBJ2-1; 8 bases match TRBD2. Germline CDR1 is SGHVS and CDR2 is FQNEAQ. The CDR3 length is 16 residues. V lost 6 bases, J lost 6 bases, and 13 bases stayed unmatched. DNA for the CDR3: TGTGCCAGCAGACACCCCGGGACTAGTCTAGCCAATGAGCAGTTCCTC. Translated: CASRHPGTSLANEQFL.

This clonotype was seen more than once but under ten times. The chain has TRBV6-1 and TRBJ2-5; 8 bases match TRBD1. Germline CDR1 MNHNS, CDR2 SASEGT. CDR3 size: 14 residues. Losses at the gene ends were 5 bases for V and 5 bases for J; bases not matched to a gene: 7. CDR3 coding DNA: TGTGCCAGCAGTCAGGACAGGGCGTACGAGACCCAGTACTTC. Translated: CASSQDRAYETQYF.

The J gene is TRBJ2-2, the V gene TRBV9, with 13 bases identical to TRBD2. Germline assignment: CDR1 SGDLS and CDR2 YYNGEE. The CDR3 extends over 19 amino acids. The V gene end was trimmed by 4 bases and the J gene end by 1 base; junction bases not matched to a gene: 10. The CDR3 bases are TGTGCCAGCAGCTTCCGACTAGCGGGAGGTATGATGAACACCGGGGAGCTGTTTTTT. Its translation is CASSFRLAGGMMNTGELFF.

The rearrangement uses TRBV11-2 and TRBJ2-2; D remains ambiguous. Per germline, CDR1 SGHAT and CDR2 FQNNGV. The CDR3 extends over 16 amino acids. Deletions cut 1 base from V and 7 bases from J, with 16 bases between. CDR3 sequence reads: CASSLAGSTLGGELFF. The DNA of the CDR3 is TGTGCCAGCAGCTTAGCCGGATCAACCCTGGGCGGGGAGCTGTTTTTT.

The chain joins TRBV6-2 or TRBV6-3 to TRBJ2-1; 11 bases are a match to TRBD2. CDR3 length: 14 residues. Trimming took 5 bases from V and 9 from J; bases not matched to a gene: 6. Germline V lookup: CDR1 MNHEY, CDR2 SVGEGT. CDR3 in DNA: TGTGCCAGCAGTCAAACTAGCGGGAGTGGTGAGCAGTTCTTC. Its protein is CASSQTSGSGEQFF.

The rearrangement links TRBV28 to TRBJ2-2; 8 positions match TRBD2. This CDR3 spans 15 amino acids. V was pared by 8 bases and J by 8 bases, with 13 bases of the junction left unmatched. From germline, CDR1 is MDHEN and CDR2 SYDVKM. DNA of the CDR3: TGTGCCAGCTCGAGCGGGAGAGAGCGGGCTGGGGAGCTGTTTTTT. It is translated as CASSSGRERAGELFF.

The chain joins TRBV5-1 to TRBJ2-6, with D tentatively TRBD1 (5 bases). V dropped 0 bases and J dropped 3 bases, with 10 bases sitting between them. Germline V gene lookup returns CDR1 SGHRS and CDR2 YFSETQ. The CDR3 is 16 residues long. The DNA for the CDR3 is TGCGCCAGCAGCTTGGAGGGGCGCGGTGGGGCCAACGTCCTGACTTTC. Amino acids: CASSLEGRGGANVLTF. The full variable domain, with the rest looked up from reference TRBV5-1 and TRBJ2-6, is KAGVTQTPRYLIKTRGQQVTLSCSPISGHRSVSWYQQTPGQGLQFLFEYFSETQRNKGNFPGRFSGRQFSNSRSEMNVSTLELGDSALYLCASSLEGRGGANVLTFGAGSRLTVL.

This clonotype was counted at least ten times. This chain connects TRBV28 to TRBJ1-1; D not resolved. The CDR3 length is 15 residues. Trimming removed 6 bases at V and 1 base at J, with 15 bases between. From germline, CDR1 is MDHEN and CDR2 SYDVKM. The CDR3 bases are TGTGCCAGCAGATCCTCGCTGCGTCCGAACACTGAAGCTTTCTTT. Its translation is CASRSSLRPNTEAFF.

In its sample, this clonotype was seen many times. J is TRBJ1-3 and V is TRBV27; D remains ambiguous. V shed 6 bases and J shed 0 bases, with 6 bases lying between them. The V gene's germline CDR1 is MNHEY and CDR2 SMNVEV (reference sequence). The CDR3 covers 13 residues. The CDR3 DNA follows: TGTGCCAGCAGCCGGGTCTCTGGAAACACCATATATTTT. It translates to CASSRVSGNTIYF.

This CDR3 is CASSYLAAGELFF. The DNA for the CDR3 is TGTGCCAGCAGTTATCTAGCCGCCGGGGAGCTGTTTTTT. This chain connects TRBV27 to TRBJ2-2, with D perhaps TRBD2 (5 bases). This CDR3 is 13 amino acids long. V shed 4 bases and J shed 6 bases, with 9 bases lying between them. Germline CDR1 and CDR2: MNHEY and SMNVEV (reference sequence).

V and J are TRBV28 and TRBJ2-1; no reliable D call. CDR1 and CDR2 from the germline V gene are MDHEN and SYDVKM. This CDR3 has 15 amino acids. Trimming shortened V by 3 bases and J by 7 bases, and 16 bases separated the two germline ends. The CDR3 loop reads CASSFLIPEGNEQFF. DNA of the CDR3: TGTGCCAGCAGTTTTCTTATTCCCGAAGGGAATGAGCAGTTCTTC.

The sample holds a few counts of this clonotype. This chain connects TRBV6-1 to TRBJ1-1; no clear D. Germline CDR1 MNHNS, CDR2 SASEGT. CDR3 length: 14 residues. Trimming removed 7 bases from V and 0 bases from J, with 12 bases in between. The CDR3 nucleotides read TGTGCCAGCACAATGGCCCGCATGAACACTGAAGCTTTCTTT. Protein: CASTMARMNTEAFF.

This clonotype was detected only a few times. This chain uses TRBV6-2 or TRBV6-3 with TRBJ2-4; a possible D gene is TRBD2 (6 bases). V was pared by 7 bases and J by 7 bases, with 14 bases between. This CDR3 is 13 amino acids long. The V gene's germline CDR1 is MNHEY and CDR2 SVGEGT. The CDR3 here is CASTLLEGNIQYF. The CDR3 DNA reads TGTGCCAGCACCCTGTTGGAGGGTAACATTCAGTACTTC.

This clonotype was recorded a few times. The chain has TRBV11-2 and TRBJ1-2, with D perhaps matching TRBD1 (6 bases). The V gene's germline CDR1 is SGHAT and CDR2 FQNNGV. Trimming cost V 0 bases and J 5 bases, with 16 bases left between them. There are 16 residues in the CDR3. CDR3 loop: CASSLDTANQGYGYTF. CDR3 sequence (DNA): TGTGCCAGCAGCTTAGATACCGCGAACCAGGGGTATGGCTACACCTTC. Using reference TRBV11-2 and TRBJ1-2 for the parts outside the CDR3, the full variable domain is EAGVAQSPRYKIIEKRQSVAFWCNPISGHATLYWYQQILGQGPKLLIQFQNNGVVDDSQLPKDRFSAERLKGVDSTLKIQPAKLEDSAVYLCASSLDTANQGYGYTFGSGTRLTVV.

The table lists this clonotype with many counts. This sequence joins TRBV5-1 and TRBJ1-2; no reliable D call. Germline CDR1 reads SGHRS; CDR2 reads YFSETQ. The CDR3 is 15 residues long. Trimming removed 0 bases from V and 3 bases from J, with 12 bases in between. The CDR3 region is CASSLETGSDYGYTF. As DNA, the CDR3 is TGCGCCAGCAGCTTGGAGACGGGGTCTGACTATGGCTACACCTTC.

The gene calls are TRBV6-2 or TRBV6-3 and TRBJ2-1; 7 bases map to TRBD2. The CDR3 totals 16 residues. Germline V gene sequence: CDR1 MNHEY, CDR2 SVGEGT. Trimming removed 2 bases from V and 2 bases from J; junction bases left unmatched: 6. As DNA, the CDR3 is TGTGCCAGCAGTTACCTCTCGGCGGGAGCCTACAATGAGCAGTTCTTC. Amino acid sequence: CASSYLSAGAYNEQFF.

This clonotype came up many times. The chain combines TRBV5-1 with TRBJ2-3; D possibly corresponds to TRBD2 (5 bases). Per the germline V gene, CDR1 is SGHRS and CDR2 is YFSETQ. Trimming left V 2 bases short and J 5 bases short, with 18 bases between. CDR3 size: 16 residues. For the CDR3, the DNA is TGCGCCAGCAGCTTCGGGAATCGGGCTATCGGAGATACGCAGTATTTT. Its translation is CASSFGNRAIGDTQYF.

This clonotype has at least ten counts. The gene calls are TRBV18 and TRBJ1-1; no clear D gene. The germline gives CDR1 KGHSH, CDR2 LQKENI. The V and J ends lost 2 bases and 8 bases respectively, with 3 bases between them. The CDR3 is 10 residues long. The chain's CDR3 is CASSPGEAFF. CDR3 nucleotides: TGTGCCAGCTCACCAGGGGAAGCTTTCTTT.

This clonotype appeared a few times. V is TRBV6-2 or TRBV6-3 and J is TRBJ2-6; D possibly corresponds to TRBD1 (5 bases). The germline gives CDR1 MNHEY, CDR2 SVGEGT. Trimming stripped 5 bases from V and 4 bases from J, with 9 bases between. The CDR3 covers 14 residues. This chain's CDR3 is CASSGQTGANVLTF. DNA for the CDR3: TGTGCCAGCAGTGGACAAACGGGGGCCAACGTCCTGACTTTC.

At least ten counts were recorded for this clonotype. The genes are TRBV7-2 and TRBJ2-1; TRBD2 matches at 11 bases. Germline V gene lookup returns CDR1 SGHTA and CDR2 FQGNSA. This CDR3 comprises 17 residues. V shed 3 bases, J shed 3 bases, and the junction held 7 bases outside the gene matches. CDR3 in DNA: TGTGCCAGCAGCTTCGGGACTAGCGGCCTTCTCTACAATGAGCAGTTCTTC. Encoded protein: CASSFGTSGLLYNEQFF.

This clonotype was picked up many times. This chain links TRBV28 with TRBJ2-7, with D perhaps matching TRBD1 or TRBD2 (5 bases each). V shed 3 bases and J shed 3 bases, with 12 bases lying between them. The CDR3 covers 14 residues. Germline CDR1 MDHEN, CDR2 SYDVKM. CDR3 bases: TGTGCCAGCAGTTTGGTCGTTGGGGGCTACGAGCAGTACTTC. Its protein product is CASSLVVGGYEQYF. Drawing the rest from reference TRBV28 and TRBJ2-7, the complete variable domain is DVKVTQSSRYLVKRTGEKVFLECVQDMDHENMFWYRQDPGLGLRLIYFSYDVKMKEKGDIPEGYSVSREKKERFSLILESASTNQTSMYLCASSLVVGGYEQYFGPGTRLTVT.

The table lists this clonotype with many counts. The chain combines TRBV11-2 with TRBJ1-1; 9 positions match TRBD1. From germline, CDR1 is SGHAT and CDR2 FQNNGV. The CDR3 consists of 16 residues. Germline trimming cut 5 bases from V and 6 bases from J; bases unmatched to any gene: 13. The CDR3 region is CASSQAGQGSISEAFF. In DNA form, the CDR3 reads TGTGCCAGCAGCCAGGCCGGACAGGGGAGTATTTCTGAAGCTTTCTTT.